This T cell receptor beta chain was profiled in a study of T cell changes during pregnancy in multiple sclerosis. The J segment lost 5 bases and the V segment lost 1 base, leaving 4 bases of the junction unmatched. CDR3 length: 15 amino acids. CDR1 is SEHNR and CDR2 is FQNEAQ in the germline V gene (reference sequence). Sequencing used immunoSEQ multiplex PCR; TCRdb keeps in-frame clones, though not all of them. Of 55,000 to 65,000 clones listed, roughly 93% are singletons. This receptor was identified in a female donor with multiple sclerosis, enrolled in a pregnancy study. The gene calls are TRBV7-9 and TRBJ2-5; 10 nucleotides align to TRBD1. The specimen comprised CD8+ T cells from peripheral blood mononuclear cells, sampled in the third trimester of pregnancy. The CDR3 spells CASSLGQGAWETQYF. The CDR3 DNA is TGTGCCAGCAGCTTAGGACAGGGGGCATGGGAGACCCAGTACTTC.